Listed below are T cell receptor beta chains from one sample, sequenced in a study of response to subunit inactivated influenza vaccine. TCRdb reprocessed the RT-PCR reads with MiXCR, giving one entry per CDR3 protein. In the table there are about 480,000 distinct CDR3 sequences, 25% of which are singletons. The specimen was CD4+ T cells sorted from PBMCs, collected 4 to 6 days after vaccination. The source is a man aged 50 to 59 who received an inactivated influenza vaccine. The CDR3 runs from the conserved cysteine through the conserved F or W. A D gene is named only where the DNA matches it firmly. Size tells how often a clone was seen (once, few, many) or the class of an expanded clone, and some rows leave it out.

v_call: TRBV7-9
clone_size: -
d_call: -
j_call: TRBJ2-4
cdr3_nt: TGTGCCAGCAGCTTAGTTGTGGAAAACATTCAGTACTTC
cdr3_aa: CASSLVVENIQYF

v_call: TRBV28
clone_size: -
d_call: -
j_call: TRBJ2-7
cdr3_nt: TGTGCCAGCAGCTCTCGACACTACGAGCAGTACTTC
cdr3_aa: CASSSRHYEQYF

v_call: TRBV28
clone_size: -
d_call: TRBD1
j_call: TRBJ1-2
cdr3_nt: TGTGCCAGCAGTTTTATCTCCCCCCTTAGGGACAGGAACTATGGCTACACCTTC
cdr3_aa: CASSFISPLRDRNYGYTF

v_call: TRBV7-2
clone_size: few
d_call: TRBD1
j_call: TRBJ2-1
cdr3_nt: TGTGCCAGCAGCCTGGGGGGACAGGAATGGGGTGAGCAGTTCTTC
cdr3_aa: CASSLGGQEWGEQFF

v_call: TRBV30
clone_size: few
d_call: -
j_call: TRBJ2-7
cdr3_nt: TGTGCCTGGTCTCAGAGCTCCTACGAGCAGTACTTC
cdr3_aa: CAWSQSSYEQYF

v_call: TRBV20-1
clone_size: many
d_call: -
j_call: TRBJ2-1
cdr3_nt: TGCAGTGCTTTAGGGAGTTGGCTCTACAATGAGCAGTTCTTC
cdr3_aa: CSALGSWLYNEQFF

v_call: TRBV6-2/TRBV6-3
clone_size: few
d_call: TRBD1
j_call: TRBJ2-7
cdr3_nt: TGTGCCAGCAGCCGTTACTCACAGGGGTTCGAGCAGTACTTC
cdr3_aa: CASSRYSQGFEQYF

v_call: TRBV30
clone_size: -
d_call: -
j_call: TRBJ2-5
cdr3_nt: TGTGCCTGGAATGTGGAGGGAGAGACCCAGTACTTC
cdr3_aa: CAWNVEGETQYF

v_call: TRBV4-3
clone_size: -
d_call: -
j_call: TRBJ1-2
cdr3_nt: TGCGCCAGCAGCCAAGTTGTTAACTATGGCTACACCTTC
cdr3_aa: CASSQVVNYGYTF

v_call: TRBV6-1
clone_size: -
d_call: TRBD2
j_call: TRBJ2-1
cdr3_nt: TGTGCCAGCAGTGAAGACGGACTAGCGGGCATTCCCTCCTACAATGAGCAGTTCTTC
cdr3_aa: CASSEDGLAGIPSYNEQFF

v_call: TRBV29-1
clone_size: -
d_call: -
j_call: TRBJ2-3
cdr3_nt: TGCAGCGTTGATCGACAGCTGAGCACAGATACGCAGTATTTT
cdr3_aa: CSVDRQLSTDTQYF

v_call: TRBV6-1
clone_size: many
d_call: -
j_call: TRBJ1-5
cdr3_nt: TGTGCCAGCAGCGGACAGCAAAATCAGCCCCAGCATTTT
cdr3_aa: CASSGQQNQPQHF

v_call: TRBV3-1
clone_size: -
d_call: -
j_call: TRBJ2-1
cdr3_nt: TGTGCCAGCAGCCCCACTGACCAGGGCCCTCAGTTCTTC
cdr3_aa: CASSPTDQGPQFF

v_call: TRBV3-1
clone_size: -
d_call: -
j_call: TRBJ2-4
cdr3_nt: TGTGCCTTCTGTCCGCTTAGGGGAGGAAACCTAGCCAAAAACATTCAGTACTTC
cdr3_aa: CAFCPLRGGNLAKNIQYF

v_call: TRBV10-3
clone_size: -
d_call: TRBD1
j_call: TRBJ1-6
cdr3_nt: TGTGCCATCAGTGCGGGACAGGGTAGATATAATTCACCCCTCCACTTT
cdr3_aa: CAISAGQGRYNSPLHF

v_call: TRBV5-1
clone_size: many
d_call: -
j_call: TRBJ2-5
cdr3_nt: TGCGCCAGCAGCTTGGAAAAAGAGACCCAGTACTTC
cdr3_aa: CASSLEKETQYF

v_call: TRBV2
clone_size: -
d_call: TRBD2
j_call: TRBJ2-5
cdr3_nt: TGTGCCAGCATTTTTCCGGGACTAGCGGGCCAAGAGACCCAGTACTTC
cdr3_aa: CASIFPGLAGQETQYF

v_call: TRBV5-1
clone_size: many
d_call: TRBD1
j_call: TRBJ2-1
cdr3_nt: TGCGCCAGCAGCTTGACCGGGACAGGGGCTAACAATGAGCAGTTCTTC
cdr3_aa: CASSLTGTGANNEQFF

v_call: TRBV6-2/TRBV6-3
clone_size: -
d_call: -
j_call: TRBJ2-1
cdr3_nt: TGTGCCAGCAGTCCAGGGGGGACGAAGCGCAATGAGCAGTTCTTC
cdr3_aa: CASSPGGTKRNEQFF

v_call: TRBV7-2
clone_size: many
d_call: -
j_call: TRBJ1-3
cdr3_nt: TGTGCCAGCAGCTTAGTTTTTCGGGGTCGTGGAAACACCATATATTTT
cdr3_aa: CASSLVFRGRGNTIYF

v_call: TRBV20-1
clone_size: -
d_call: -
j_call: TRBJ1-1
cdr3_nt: TGCAGTGCTGCATTACAGGGGAACACTGAAGCTTTCTTT
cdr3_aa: CSAALQGNTEAFF

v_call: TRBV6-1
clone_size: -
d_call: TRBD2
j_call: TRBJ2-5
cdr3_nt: TGTGCCAGCAGTCCGGGACTAGCGGGGGGGAGAAAACAAGAGACCCAGTACTTC
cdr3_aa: CASSPGLAGGRKQETQYF

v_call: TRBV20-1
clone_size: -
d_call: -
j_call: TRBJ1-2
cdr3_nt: TGCAGTGCTACCCGCTACGGAGCTAACTATGGCTACACCTTC
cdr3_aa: CSATRYGANYGYTF

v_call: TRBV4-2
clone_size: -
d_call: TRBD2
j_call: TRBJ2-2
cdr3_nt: TGTGCCAGCAGCAAGACTAGCGGGAGAGGTCACGGGGAGCTGTTTTTT
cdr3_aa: CASSKTSGRGHGELFF

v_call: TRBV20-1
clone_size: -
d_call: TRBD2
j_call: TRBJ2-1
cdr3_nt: TGCAGTGCTCGTGGTGGACTAGCGGGAGGGAGGGGAGTCAATGAGCAGTTCTTC
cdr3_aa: CSARGGLAGGRGVNEQFF